This T cell receptor (beta chain) was observed in a study of T cell responses to AZD1222 COVID-19 vaccine. The study's findings and limits: Mapped onto spike, vaccine-associated CD4 TCRs spanned it and were dominant at 160-218 and 743-854. Two AZD1222 doses significantly raised spike-specific TCR breadth and depth over controls. None of the repertoires were sampled until the peak T cell response had passed.

A remark on this clone: The target antigen is unknown.

Generated by immunoSEQ multiplex PCR, the TCRdb table keeps only in-frame clones and is missing some. The table has 45,000 to 60,000 clones, 86% seen once. The starting material was peripheral blood, obtained on day 0 of AZD1222 vaccination. This TCR derives from an adult in good health.

This CDR3 is CASSRRGQYGSPLHF. The CDR3 coding sequence is TGTGCCAGCAGCCGCCGGGGGCAGTATGGTTCACCCCTCCACTTT. V gene TRBV5-6 combines with J gene TRBJ1-6, with a weak D call TRBD1 (6 bases). V was pared by 4 bases and J by 9 bases, with 17 bases between. This CDR3 has 15 residues. In germline, CDR1 is SGHDT, CDR2 YYEEEE.